The T cell receptor beta chain described here comes from a study of shared clonotypes between healthy human individuals. General study points: Clonotypes which were not shared had lower generation probabilities than clonotypes that all four donors shared.

CDR3 length: 11 residues. CDR1 and CDR2 from the germline V gene are DFQATT and SNEGSKA (reference sequence). As regards this clone: Its antigen remains unknown. Other DNA variants within this sample encode the same CDR3.

The repertoire was sequenced with immunoSEQ multiplex PCR; TCRdb's copy has only in-frame clones and lacks some. The sample holds roughly 650,000 clones, about 96% seen once. Sequenced: naive CD4+ T cells sorted from blood. The subset here: CD45RA+ positively selected. This sequence was found in a woman aged 25 to 45 in good health. The chain carries TRBV20-1 and TRBJ2-7, with 7 positions matching TRBD1. CDR3 in amino acids: CSAGTDYEQYF. The CDR3 DNA follows: TGCAGCGCCGGGACAGATTACGAGCAGTACTTC.